These T cell receptor beta chains were read from a single sample in a study of T-cell memory formation after mild COVID-19. Each CDR3 protein gets one entry after TCRdb re-called the 5' RACE reads with MiXCR. The table records roughly 400,000 distinct CDR3 sequences, over 15% of them present only once. Sequenced: PBMCs or a T cell subset sorted from them (not recorded which). The receptor source for this set is a man aged 18 to 30 who had mild COVID-19 (a few samples of this study predate the infection). Cell type and time point are not known. The CDR3 runs from the conserved cysteine through the conserved F or W. D genes are given only for firm matches. Rows may omit the clone size; those that give it use once, few, many or a size class.

size: NA; D: NA; V: TRBV7-3; J: TRBJ2-1; DNA: TGTGCCAGCAGCTTAAATGCACCCAACGGGGGTGAGCAGTTCTTC; CDR3: CASSLNAPNGGEQFF
size: few; D: NA; V: TRBV10-3; J: TRBJ2-3; DNA: TGTGCCACCGTCGGGGCCGGCACAGATACGCAGTATTTT; CDR3: CATVGAGTDTQYF
size: many; D: NA; V: TRBV7-2; J: TRBJ2-2; DNA: TGTGCCAGCAGCTTAGGGATTATTAACACCGGGGAGCTGTTTTTT; CDR3: CASSLGIINTGELFF
size: few; D: NA; V: TRBV15; J: TRBJ2-2; DNA: TGTGCCACCAGCAGACTCAGTTCCACCGGGGAGCTGTTTTTT; CDR3: CATSRLSSTGELFF
size: few; D: NA; V: TRBV6-5; J: TRBJ2-7; DNA: TGTGCCAGCAGTTACCAGGGGAAGGACGAGCAGTACTTC; CDR3: CASSYQGKDEQYF
size: few; D: NA; V: TRBV7-9; J: TRBJ1-1; DNA: TGTGCCAGCAGCTTAGACGCGGGAGAAGCTTTCTTT; CDR3: CASSLDAGEAFF
size: few; D: TRBD2; V: TRBV20-1; J: TRBJ2-1; DNA: TGCAGTGCTAGAGATCAGACAACTAGCGCCACAGATGAGCAGTTCTTC; CDR3: CSARDQTTSATDEQFF
size: few; D: NA; V: TRBV6-6; J: TRBJ1-3; DNA: TGTGCCAGCAGTTACTCGCACGGTGACCCTGGAAACACCATATATTTT; CDR3: CASSYSHGDPGNTIYF
size: few; D: TRBD2; V: TRBV7-9; J: TRBJ2-1; DNA: TGTGCCAGCAGCTCCAGTAGGTTGGGGCTAGCGGGATACAATGAGCAGTTCTTC; CDR3: CASSSSRLGLAGYNEQFF
size: few; D: TRBD1; V: TRBV5-1; J: TRBJ2-7; DNA: TGCGCCAGCAGCTCCCGGGACAGGGGATACGAGCAGTACTTC; CDR3: CASSSRDRGYEQYF
size: NA; D: TRBD1; V: TRBV19; J: TRBJ1-2; DNA: TGTGCCAGTAGCGCGGACAGGTCCCGAACCTCCTATGGCTACACCTTC; CDR3: CASSADRSRTSYGYTF
size: few; D: NA; V: TRBV7-2; J: TRBJ1-1; DNA: TGTGCCAGCAGCTTAGGAAGAGCCCGGAACACTGAAGCTTTCTTT; CDR3: CASSLGRARNTEAFF
size: few; D: NA; V: TRBV11-2; J: TRBJ2-7; DNA: TGTGCCAGCAGCTTAAACAGGTTCCCCTACGAGCAGTACTTC; CDR3: CASSLNRFPYEQYF
size: NA; D: NA; V: TRBV5-3; J: TRBJ1-6; DNA: TGTGCCAGAAACGGGGGACCCCTCCACTTT; CDR3: CARNGGPLHF
size: NA; D: NA; V: TRBV6-1; J: TRBJ1-1; DNA: TGTGCCAGCAGGAGGGTGTTGTCCGACACTGAAGCTTTCTTT; CDR3: CASRRVLSDTEAFF
size: NA; D: NA; V: TRBV7-9; J: TRBJ2-5; DNA: TGTGCCAGCAGCTTCTACGCTAGCCAAGAGACCCAGTACTTC; CDR3: CASSFYASQETQYF
size: few; D: TRBD2; V: TRBV3-1; J: TRBJ2-2; DNA: TGTGCCAGCAGCCAAGATTTACTAGCGGGGCAACGCGGGGAGCTGTTTTTT; CDR3: CASSQDLLAGQRGELFF
size: few; D: NA; V: TRBV5-1; J: TRBJ1-1; DNA: TGCGCCAGCAGCTTGGATGACACTGAAGCTTTCTTT; CDR3: CASSLDDTEAFF
size: NA; D: NA; V: TRBV7-2; J: TRBJ2-5; DNA: TGTGCCAGCAGCCCCACTGGGAGAGGGACCCAGTACTTC; CDR3: CASSPTGRGTQYF
size: NA; D: NA; V: TRBV5-6; J: TRBJ2-1; DNA: TGTGCCAGCAGCTCGAACCCCCTGGGATCCGGGATAAGGGGCAATGAGCAGTTCTTC; CDR3: CASSSNPLGSGIRGNEQFF
size: few; D: NA; V: TRBV4-3; J: TRBJ2-6; DNA: TGCGCCAGCAGCCTGCTCGGGCACCCGATGGCCAACGTCCTGACTTTC; CDR3: CASSLLGHPMANVLTF
size: NA; D: TRBD1; V: TRBV7-2; J: TRBJ1-2; DNA: TGTGCCAGCAGCTTGATGACAGGGGGCAACTATGGCTACACCTTC; CDR3: CASSLMTGGNYGYTF
size: NA; D: NA; V: TRBV7-9; J: TRBJ1-5; DNA: TGTGCCAGCAGCTTAGGTTCAGGCCTATCCCAGCCCCAGCATTTT; CDR3: CASSLGSGLSQPQHF
size: once; D: TRBD1; V: TRBV3-1; J: TRBJ1-5; DNA: TGTGCCAGCAGCAGGACAGGTTATCAGCCCCAGCATTTT; CDR3: CASSRTGYQPQHF
size: few; D: NA; V: TRBV12-3/TRBV12-4; J: TRBJ1-4; DNA: TGTGCCAGCAGTTTACGAGGGCCGTTACGGGACTTGGAAAAACTGTTTTTT; CDR3: CASSLRGPLRDLEKLFF
size: few; D: TRBD1; V: TRBV6-5; J: TRBJ2-7; DNA: TGTGCCAGCAGTTACGGGACAGGGAAATACGAGCAGTACTTC; CDR3: CASSYGTGKYEQYF
size: NA; D: NA; V: TRBV4-3; J: TRBJ1-1; DNA: TGCGCCAGCAGCCCCGTGACGCGCCTGGGAACTGAAGCTTTCTTT; CDR3: CASSPVTRLGTEAFF
size: NA; D: TRBD1; V: TRBV24-1; J: TRBJ2-1; DNA: TGTGCCACCAGTGACCCCGGGACAGGCAGTGAGCAGTTCTTC; CDR3: CATSDPGTGSEQFF
size: NA; D: TRBD1; V: TRBV20-1; J: TRBJ1-5; DNA: TGCAGTGCTAGGACAGGGTCTTGGGGCAATCAGCCCCAGCATTTT; CDR3: CSARTGSWGNQPQHF
size: NA; D: NA; V: TRBV11-2; J: TRBJ1-1; DNA: TGTGCCAGCAGCTTAGCCCCCGACGGGTTTGGGGCTTTCTTT; CDR3: CASSLAPDGFGAFF
size: few; D: NA; V: TRBV20-1; J: TRBJ1-1; DNA: TGCAGTGCTAGAGACAGTGAAGCTTTCTTT; CDR3: CSARDSEAFF
size: NA; D: NA; V: TRBV18; J: TRBJ1-2; DNA: TGTGCCAGCTCCCCAGCCCAGGGGACGGGCTATGGCTACACCTTC; CDR3: CASSPAQGTGYGYTF
size: few; D: TRBD2; V: TRBV5-4; J: TRBJ2-3; DNA: TGTGCCAGCAGCCCAGCGGGGGGGTCGTGGACGCAGTATTTT; CDR3: CASSPAGGSWTQYF
size: few; D: NA; V: TRBV2; J: TRBJ1-5; DNA: TGTGCCAGCAGTGAAAGGGGCCGGCCCCAGCATTTT; CDR3: CASSERGRPQHF
size: few; D: NA; V: TRBV6-2/TRBV6-3; J: TRBJ1-4; DNA: TGTGCCAGCAGTTACAGAGGATTGGGCGAAAAACTGTTTTTT; CDR3: CASSYRGLGEKLFF
size: few; D: NA; V: TRBV19; J: TRBJ2-4; DNA: TGTGCCAGTAGTACTCTCCAGGGGGCCAAAAACATTCAGTACTTC; CDR3: CASSTLQGAKNIQYF
size: few; D: NA; V: TRBV6-5; J: TRBJ1-1; DNA: TGTGCCAGCAGTTACGGTCTCACTGAAGCTTTCTTT; CDR3: CASSYGLTEAFF
size: NA; D: TRBD1; V: TRBV5-1; J: TRBJ2-2; DNA: TGCGCCAGCAGCTTGGGTCTGACAGGGGGCGCGTTTTCTACCGGGGAGCTGTTTTTT; CDR3: CASSLGLTGGAFSTGELFF
size: few; D: TRBD2; V: TRBV4-2; J: TRBJ2-5; DNA: TGTGCCAGCAGCCAAGCGCGGGGGGGGTTCCAGGAGACCCAGTACTTC; CDR3: CASSQARGGFQETQYF
size: few; D: NA; V: TRBV7-9; J: TRBJ1-6; DNA: TGTGCCAGCAGCTTCCCGGGGGTTGGCGGGGCACCCCTCCACTTT; CDR3: CASSFPGVGGAPLHF
size: NA; D: NA; V: TRBV6-2/TRBV6-3; J: TRBJ2-1; DNA: TGTGCCAGCAGTTACCCGGACTTGTTGGATGAGCAGTTCTTC; CDR3: CASSYPDLLDEQFF
size: few; D: NA; V: TRBV20-1; J: TRBJ2-2; DNA: TGCAGTGCCCAAGGACCGGCGACCGGGGAGCTGTTTTTT; CDR3: CSAQGPATGELFF
size: many; D: TRBD2; V: TRBV20-1; J: TRBJ2-4; DNA: TGCAGTGCTAGACCGACGGGAGGGAACATTCAGTACTTC; CDR3: CSARPTGGNIQYF
size: few; D: NA; V: TRBV24-1; J: TRBJ2-1; DNA: TGTGCCACCAGTGATCCCACCTCGACAGGTGACAATGAGCAGTTCTTC; CDR3: CATSDPTSTGDNEQFF
size: few; D: TRBD1; V: TRBV27; J: TRBJ1-5; DNA: TGTGCCAGCAGTTCCGGGACAGGGGGAAAGCAGCCCCAGCATTTT; CDR3: CASSSGTGGKQPQHF
size: NA; D: NA; V: TRBV27; J: TRBJ2-2; DNA: TGTGCCTCCGGGAGGGGGCTCACCGGGGAGCTGTTTTTT; CDR3: CASGRGLTGELFF
size: NA; D: NA; V: TRBV7-2; J: TRBJ1-2; DNA: TGCGCCAGCAGCTTAGACTTCAACAACTATGGCTACACCTTC; CDR3: CASSLDFNNYGYTF
size: few; D: TRBD1; V: TRBV6-6; J: TRBJ1-5; DNA: TGTGCCAGCAGTTCCACGACAGGGGGCGCCCAGCATTTT; CDR3: CASSSTTGGAQHF
size: NA; D: NA; V: TRBV25-1; J: TRBJ2-1; DNA: TGTGCCAGCAGTGAGGCGGGAACCTCCTACAATGAGCAGTTCTTC; CDR3: CASSEAGTSYNEQFF
size: NA; D: NA; V: TRBV12-3/TRBV12-4; J: TRBJ1-6; DNA: TGTGCCAGCAGTACCGGGACCCAGAATTCACCCCTCCACTTT; CDR3: CASSTGTQNSPLHF
size: NA; D: NA; V: TRBV6-5; J: TRBJ2-1; DNA: TGTGCCAGCAGTTACGTCCTGGGGCACCGGATAGACTACAATGAGCAGTTCTTC; CDR3: CASSYVLGHRIDYNEQFF